The 16 T cell receptor beta chains below all came from one sample that was sequenced in a study of blood T cell repertoires in COVID-19. TCRdb's copy holds only in-frame clones and misses some; the assay was immunoSEQ multiplex PCR. The sample has around 420,000 clones, 88% seen once. The sample comprised PBMCs or T cells enriched from blood (not recorded which). The receptors originated from a middle-aged woman with acute COVID-19.

V and J are TRBV5-1 and TRBJ2-2, with 7 bases that match TRBD1. Per germline, CDR1 SGHRS and CDR2 YFSETQ. CDR3 length: 14 residues. J gave up 1 base and V 4 bases, and 1 base lay outside the gene matches. CDR3: CASSPGGNTGELFF. The CDR3, as DNA: TGCGCCAGCAGCCCAGGGGGGAACACCGGGGAGCTGTTTTTT. Together with reference TRBV5-1 and TRBJ2-2, the CDR3 gives the full variable domain: KAGVTQTPRYLIKTRGQQVTLSCSPISGHRSVSWYQQTPGQGLQFLFEYFSETQRNKGNFPGRFSGRQFSNSRSEMNVSTLELGDSALYLCASSPGGNTGELFFGEGSRLTVL.

V usage is TRBV27 and J usage is TRBJ1-6; maybe TRBD1 (6 bases). CDR3 size: 13 residues. The germline V gene has CDR1 MNHEY and CDR2 SMNVEV (reference sequence). V was trimmed by 7 bases and J by 7 bases, leaving 11 bases between them. The CDR3 here is CASNQGWNSPLHF. The CDR3 bases are TGTGCCAGCAATCAGGGGTGGAATTCACCCCTCCACTTT.

This clone has only one observation. The chain is built from TRBV19 and TRBJ1-6; D remains ambiguous. This CDR3 region has 14 residues. The V gene's germline CDR1 is LNHDA and CDR2 SQIVND (reference sequence). V was pared by 3 bases and J by 8 bases, with 11 bases between. Written as DNA, the CDR3 is TGTGCCAGTAGTATTAGAGGAACTGATTCACCCCTCCACTTT. Translating gives CASSIRGTDSPLHF.

The J gene is TRBJ2-5, the V gene TRBV11-2, with TRBD1 matching 10 bases. The V gene's germline CDR1 is SGHAT and CDR2 FQNNGV. The trim removed 6 bases at V and 0 bases at J, leaving 10 bases unmatched. This CDR3 has 17 amino acids. The CDR3 DNA is TGTGCCAGCAGGCTTACTCATGGACAGGGGGACCAAGAGACCCAGTACTTC. Amino acids: CASRLTHGQGDQETQYF.

As concerns this clone: Other DNA sequences in this specimen translate into the identical CDR3. The chain has TRBV2 and TRBJ2-5, with D possibly matching TRBD2 (5 bases). Per germline, CDR1 SNHLY and CDR2 FYNNEI. The CDR3 has 12 amino acids. Trimming removed 4 bases from V and 4 bases from J, with 7 bases in between. The CDR3 DNA reads TGTGCCAGCAGTGTTCGGGGAGAGACCCAGTACTTC. Protein: CASSVRGETQYF.

The CDR3: CASSPTGADSGNTIYF. Written as DNA, the CDR3 is TGTGCCAGCAGCCCAACAGGGGCCGACTCTGGAAACACCATATATTTT. The rearrangement joins TRBV7-2 to TRBJ1-3; 7 bases align to TRBD1. There are 16 residues in the CDR3. Unmatched junction bases numbered 7, after V lost 5 bases and J lost 0 bases. Germline assignment: CDR1 SGHTA and CDR2 FQGNSA.

This clone was counted once. The chain employs TRBV9 and TRBJ1-2, with no clear D. CDR1 is SGDLS and CDR2 is YYNGEE in the germline V gene. CDR3 length: 15 amino acids. V was shortened by 2 bases and J by 1 base, with 12 bases between the two germline ends. The CDR3 spells CASSVGPSVNYGYTF. The CDR3 DNA reads as TGTGCCAGCAGCGTTGGCCCTAGTGTTAACTATGGCTACACCTTC.

J is TRBJ1-1 and V is TRBV3-1 (or the pseudogene TRBV3-2), with 7 bases fitting TRBD1. This CDR3 is 15 amino acids long. Germline CDR1 and CDR2: LGHDT and YNNKEL (reference sequence). V lost 3 bases, J lost 0 bases, and 4 bases stayed unmatched. The CDR3 spells CASSHQTGLNTEAFF. The CDR3 coding sequence is TGTGCCAGCAGCCATCAGACAGGGTTGAACACTGAAGCTTTCTTT.

This chain uses TRBV4-2 with TRBJ1-5; no clear D gene. The length of the CDR3 is 13 residues. Germline assignment: CDR1 LGHNA and CDR2 YNFKEQ. Trimming cost V 3 bases and J 11 bases, with 14 bases left between them. Here the CDR3 DNA reads TGTGCCAGCAGCCAGGGCACTCCATCAGCCCAGCATTTT. Protein product: CASSQGTPSAQHF.

The chain recombines TRBV4-2 with TRBJ2-3; perhaps TRBD1 as D (5 bases). The V gene lost 0 bases and the J gene lost 6 bases, with 7 bases spanning the gap. The CDR3 has 13 amino acids. The germline V gene encodes CDR1 LGHNA and CDR2 YNFKEQ. The CDR3 loop is CASSQEGVDTQYF. The DNA of the CDR3 is TGTGCCAGCAGCCAAGAAGGGGTGGATACGCAGTATTTT.

This clone has a single count. V and J are TRBV24-1 and TRBJ1-5, with D tentatively TRBD1 (5 bases). Germline V gene lookup returns CDR1 KGHDR and CDR2 SFDVKD. The CDR3 runs 13 residues. V was trimmed by 4 bases and J by 4 bases, leaving 7 bases between them. The CDR3 coding sequence is TGTGCCACCAGTGAGTCAGGGAATCAGCCCCAGCATTTT. Encoded protein: CATSESGNQPQHF.

The chain has TRBV4-2 and TRBJ1-6; 7 nucleotides align to TRBD1. From germline, CDR1 is LGHNA and CDR2 YNFKEQ. V trimming: 0 bases; J trimming: 0 bases; junction bases outside the gene matches: 2. The CDR3 runs 17 residues. CDR3 amino acids: CASSQEQGNSYNSPLHF. In DNA form, the CDR3 reads TGTGCCAGCAGCCAAGAACAGGGGAACTCCTATAATTCACCCCTCCACTTT.

The chain combines TRBV19 with TRBJ2-3, with 9 bases matching TRBD1. The CDR3 length is 15 residues. V dropped 5 bases and J dropped 4; count of bases not matched to a gene: 7. CDR1 is LNHDA and CDR2 is SQIVND in the germline V gene (reference sequence). The CDR3 sequence is CASSASTGGSDTQYF. The CDR3 DNA follows: TGTGCCAGTAGTGCATCGACAGGGGGATCAGATACGCAGTATTTT.

J is TRBJ2-1 and V is TRBV5-1; 9 nucleotides agree with TRBD2. Germline V gene sequence: CDR1 SGHRS, CDR2 YFSETQ. There are 16 residues in the CDR3. Germline trimming cut 0 bases from V and 6 bases from J; bases unmatched to any gene: 7. Here the CDR3 reads CASSLVGSGGLNEQFF. The DNA for the CDR3 is TGCGCCAGCAGCTTGGTGGGTAGCGGGGGACTCAATGAGCAGTTCTTC.

The V gene is TRBV3-1 (or the pseudogene TRBV3-2), the J gene TRBJ1-1, with D maybe TRBD1 (5 bases). The V gene's germline CDR1 is LGHDT and CDR2 YNNKEL (reference sequence). V dropped 1 base and J dropped 0 bases, with 9 bases sitting between them. The CDR3 length is 15 residues. In DNA form, the CDR3 reads TGTGCCAGCAGCCAAGCCGGGGGGTTGAACACTGAAGCTTTCTTT. Amino acids: CASSQAGGLNTEAFF.

This chain uses TRBV5-1 with TRBJ2-1, with D perhaps TRBD2 (7 bases). CDR1 and CDR2 from the germline V gene are SGHRS and YFSETQ. The CDR3 has 15 amino acids. The V gene lost 4 bases and the J gene lost 0 bases, with 11 bases spanning the gap. CDR3 sequence: CASSGGASSYNEQFF. The CDR3 DNA sequence: TGCGCCAGCAGCGGGGGGGCCAGCTCCTACAATGAGCAGTTCTTC. Full variable domain (rest looked up from reference TRBV5-1 and TRBJ2-1): KAGVTQTPRYLIKTRGQQVTLSCSPISGHRSVSWYQQTPGQGLQFLFEYFSETQRNKGNFPGRFSGRQFSNSRSEMNVSTLELGDSALYLCASSGGASSYNEQFFGPGTRLTVL.